Listed below are T cell receptor beta chains from one sample, sequenced in a study of blood T cell repertoires in COVID-19. Sequencing was performed with immunoSEQ multiplex PCR; in TCRdb, only in-frame clones are kept and a portion is missing. The sample includes about 250,000 clones, approximately 85% of them seen just once. Source material: peripheral blood. The receptors come from a man in his forties or fifties with active or convalescent COVID-19. The CDR3 runs from the conserved cysteine through the conserved F or W. Fields, in order: D gene, clone size, J gene, V gene, CDR3 DNA, CDR3 protein. D genes are given only for firm matches. Not every row has a clone size; where given, it reads once, few, many or a size class.

d_gene: -; abundance: -; j_gene: TRBJ2-5; v_gene: TRBV5-1; CDR3nt: TGCGCCAGCAGCTCAAAAGCGGGAGAGACCCAGTACTTC; CDR3aa: CASSSKAGETQYF
d_gene: TRBD2; abundance: -; j_gene: TRBJ2-1; v_gene: TRBV14; CDR3nt: TGTGCCAGCAGCCTGACCCCAACTAGCGTTACTGAGCAGTTCTTC; CDR3aa: CASSLTPTSVTEQFF
d_gene: -; abundance: -; j_gene: TRBJ2-7; v_gene: TRBV7-2; CDR3nt: TGTGCCAGCAGCCCGTACATCGGAGCTTACGAGCAGTACTTC; CDR3aa: CASSPYIGAYEQYF
d_gene: -; abundance: -; j_gene: TRBJ1-2; v_gene: TRBV19; CDR3nt: TGTGCCAGTAGTAGTCGGGCGGGGCCGTATGGCTACACCTTC; CDR3aa: CASSSRAGPYGYTF
d_gene: -; abundance: -; j_gene: TRBJ2-2; v_gene: TRBV30; CDR3nt: TGTGCCTGGAGTTTCGGCGGGATAGCGTCCGGGGAGCTGTTTTTT; CDR3aa: CAWSFGGIASGELFF
d_gene: TRBD1; abundance: -; j_gene: TRBJ2-2; v_gene: TRBV6-5; CDR3nt: TGTGCCAGCAAGCAGACCCCACAGGGGGACGGGGAGCTGTTTTTT; CDR3aa: CASKQTPQGDGELFF
d_gene: -; abundance: -; j_gene: TRBJ1-1; v_gene: TRBV30; CDR3nt: TGTGCCTGGAGTGCCGCGGAAGCTTTCTTT; CDR3aa: CAWSAAEAFF
d_gene: TRBD1; abundance: -; j_gene: TRBJ1-4; v_gene: TRBV15; CDR3nt: TGTGCCACCAGCAGAGACGATTGGACAGGGGGTAACGAAAAACTGTTTTTT; CDR3aa: CATSRDDWTGGNEKLFF
d_gene: TRBD1; abundance: -; j_gene: TRBJ1-1; v_gene: TRBV5-6; CDR3nt: TGTGCCAGCAGTTCCTCCCAGGGGGCTGGGACTGCCAACACTGAAGCTTTCTTT; CDR3aa: CASSSSQGAGTANTEAFF
d_gene: TRBD2; abundance: -; j_gene: TRBJ2-7; v_gene: TRBV5-1; CDR3nt: TGCGCCAGCAGCTTTTTACCCCGAGGGGGACTAGCGACTCTTGACATCTCCTCCTACGAGCAGTACTTC; CDR3aa: CASSFLPRGGLATLDISSYEQYF
d_gene: TRBD2; abundance: -; j_gene: TRBJ2-2; v_gene: TRBV7-6; CDR3nt: TGTGCCAGCAGCCCCCAACCGGGACTAGCAACCGGGGAGCTGTTTTTT; CDR3aa: CASSPQPGLATGELFF
d_gene: -; abundance: once; j_gene: TRBJ1-2; v_gene: TRBV5-6; CDR3nt: TGTGCCAGCAGCTTAACGGACTATGGCTACACCTTC; CDR3aa: CASSLTDYGYTF
d_gene: TRBD2; abundance: -; j_gene: TRBJ2-1; v_gene: TRBV6-5; CDR3nt: TGTGCCAGCAGTCGGACTAGCCGGGTCTACAATGAGCAGTTCTTC; CDR3aa: CASSRTSRVYNEQFF
d_gene: -; abundance: once; j_gene: TRBJ2-7; v_gene: TRBV30; CDR3nt: TGTGCCTGGAGTGTTTTGGACTTCCGAAATACCTACGAGCAGTACTTC; CDR3aa: CAWSVLDFRNTYEQYF
d_gene: TRBD1; abundance: -; j_gene: TRBJ1-1; v_gene: TRBV5-4; CDR3nt: TGTGCCAGCAGCCCGGGGGACAGGGTGGACACTGAAGCTTTCTTT; CDR3aa: CASSPGDRVDTEAFF
d_gene: -; abundance: once; j_gene: TRBJ2-4; v_gene: TRBV5-6; CDR3nt: TGTGCCAGCAGCCAGATTGGACGGGGAAACATTCAGTACTTC; CDR3aa: CASSQIGRGNIQYF
d_gene: -; abundance: -; j_gene: TRBJ2-1; v_gene: TRBV4-2; CDR3nt: TGTGCCAGCAGCCCTAGCTCCGGGGATGAGCAGTTCTTC; CDR3aa: CASSPSSGDEQFF
d_gene: TRBD2; abundance: -; j_gene: TRBJ2-1; v_gene: TRBV5-1; CDR3nt: TGCGCCAGCAGCTTGGAGACTAGCCGCGTTGAGCAGTTCTTC; CDR3aa: CASSLETSRVEQFF
d_gene: -; abundance: -; j_gene: TRBJ2-5; v_gene: TRBV28; CDR3nt: TGTGCCAGCAGACTATACGAGACCCAGTACTTC; CDR3aa: CASRLYETQYF
d_gene: TRBD2; abundance: once; j_gene: TRBJ2-3; v_gene: TRBV4-2; CDR3nt: TGTGCCAGCAGCCAAGATCGGTTTAGTCTAGCGGGAGGGCGGCCAGATACGCAGTATTTT; CDR3aa: CASSQDRFSLAGGRPDTQYF
d_gene: TRBD2; abundance: -; j_gene: TRBJ2-7; v_gene: TRBV3-1/TRBV3-2; CDR3nt: TGTGCCAGCAGCCAAGATGGGGGATTCGGGACTAGCGGGACCCCCCTCAACTACGAGCAGTACTTC; CDR3aa: CASSQDGGFGTSGTPLNYEQYF
d_gene: -; abundance: -; j_gene: TRBJ2-5; v_gene: TRBV19; CDR3nt: TGTGCCAGTAGTCGAAACTCCGGGGGGACCCAGTACTTC; CDR3aa: CASSRNSGGTQYF
d_gene: -; abundance: -; j_gene: TRBJ2-7; v_gene: TRBV5-8; CDR3nt: TGTGCCAGCAGCTTGAGGGGGAGTGAGGATTACGAGCAGTACTTC; CDR3aa: CASSLRGSEDYEQYF
d_gene: -; abundance: -; j_gene: TRBJ1-1; v_gene: TRBV11-2; CDR3nt: TGTGCCAGCAGCTCAGGGGTTGGGGCTTTCTTT; CDR3aa: CASSSGVGAFF
d_gene: TRBD1; abundance: -; j_gene: TRBJ1-1; v_gene: TRBV20-1; CDR3nt: TGCAGTGCTAGTGGGACAGGGGATGAAGCTTTCTTT; CDR3aa: CSASGTGDEAFF
d_gene: -; abundance: -; j_gene: TRBJ1-2; v_gene: TRBV5-4; CDR3nt: TGTGCCAGCAGCCCACCACCACGGGAGTATAACTATGGCTACACCTTC; CDR3aa: CASSPPPREYNYGYTF
d_gene: TRBD2; abundance: -; j_gene: TRBJ2-1; v_gene: TRBV2; CDR3nt: TGTGCCAGCAAAGAGACTAGCGGTGGGAATGAGCAGTTCTTC; CDR3aa: CASKETSGGNEQFF
d_gene: -; abundance: -; j_gene: TRBJ2-5; v_gene: TRBV20-1; CDR3nt: TGCAGTGCTAACAGGGAAGAGACCCAGTACTTC; CDR3aa: CSANREETQYF
d_gene: -; abundance: -; j_gene: TRBJ1-5; v_gene: TRBV24-1; CDR3nt: TGTGCCACTGCTCCGGGAGGGGGGAACCAGCCCCAGCATTTT; CDR3aa: CATAPGGGNQPQHF
d_gene: -; abundance: -; j_gene: TRBJ1-4; v_gene: TRBV25-1; CDR3nt: TGTGCCAGCAGTTCCCCTGAAGGCGGCGCGGGGGAGGAAAAACTGTTTTTT; CDR3aa: CASSSPEGGAGEEKLFF
d_gene: -; abundance: -; j_gene: TRBJ2-7; v_gene: TRBV7-9; CDR3nt: TGTGCCAGCAGCTTAGGAGAAGAGCAGTACTTC; CDR3aa: CASSLGEEQYF
d_gene: TRBD2; abundance: few; j_gene: TRBJ2-3; v_gene: TRBV19; CDR3nt: TGTGCCCCCCCGGTGGCGGGAGAGTTGGATACGCAGTATTTT; CDR3aa: CAPPVAGELDTQYF
d_gene: -; abundance: -; j_gene: TRBJ2-3; v_gene: TRBV7-3; CDR3nt: TGTGCCAGCAGCTTATCAGGGGCGGGAGATACGCAGTATTTT; CDR3aa: CASSLSGAGDTQYF
d_gene: -; abundance: -; j_gene: TRBJ2-3; v_gene: TRBV5-1; CDR3nt: TGCGCCAGCAGCGGGGGCGGAAGCACAGATACGCAGTATTTT; CDR3aa: CASSGGGSTDTQYF
d_gene: -; abundance: -; j_gene: TRBJ1-3; v_gene: TRBV5-1; CDR3nt: TGCGCCAGCAGCCCACAGGGATCTGGAAACACCATATATTTT; CDR3aa: CASSPQGSGNTIYF
d_gene: -; abundance: -; j_gene: TRBJ2-1; v_gene: TRBV27; CDR3nt: TGTGCCAGCAGTTCCGTCCCCGCTCTATTCTCCTACAATGAGCAGTTCTTC; CDR3aa: CASSSVPALFSYNEQFF
d_gene: -; abundance: -; j_gene: TRBJ2-5; v_gene: TRBV5-1; CDR3nt: TGCGCCAGCAGCCCCCTGACAGAAGAGACCCAGTACTTC; CDR3aa: CASSPLTEETQYF
d_gene: TRBD2; abundance: -; j_gene: TRBJ2-7; v_gene: TRBV9; CDR3nt: TGTGCCAGCAGCGTAGGGGAGGGGACTACCTACGAGCAGTACTTC; CDR3aa: CASSVGEGTTYEQYF
d_gene: -; abundance: -; j_gene: TRBJ1-4; v_gene: TRBV7-9; CDR3nt: TGTGCCAGCAGCTCGTGGGGGGGAAATGAAAAACTGTTTTTT; CDR3aa: CASSSWGGNEKLFF
d_gene: TRBD2; abundance: -; j_gene: TRBJ2-5; v_gene: TRBV24-1; CDR3nt: TGTGCCACCAGTCAAACGGGACTAGCGGGGGAGACCCAGTACTTC; CDR3aa: CATSQTGLAGETQYF
d_gene: TRBD2; abundance: -; j_gene: TRBJ2-7; v_gene: TRBV29-1; CDR3nt: TGCAGCGTCGCCTTTTCCGGGACTAGGGGCGCCGAGCAGTACTTC; CDR3aa: CSVAFSGTRGAEQYF
d_gene: TRBD1; abundance: few; j_gene: TRBJ1-2; v_gene: TRBV28; CDR3nt: TGTGCCAGCAGTCCGGGACAGGGGTATGGCTACACCTTC; CDR3aa: CASSPGQGYGYTF
d_gene: -; abundance: -; j_gene: TRBJ1-1; v_gene: TRBV2; CDR3nt: TGTGCCAGCAGCATTGGGAGGGTTGGGGCTGAAGCTTTCTTT; CDR3aa: CASSIGRVGAEAFF
d_gene: TRBD1; abundance: -; j_gene: TRBJ1-1; v_gene: TRBV30; CDR3nt: TGTGCCTGGAGGAGGGGGCGCTTAAACACTGAAGCTTTCTTT; CDR3aa: CAWRRGRLNTEAFF
d_gene: TRBD2; abundance: -; j_gene: TRBJ2-7; v_gene: TRBV10-2; CDR3nt: TGCGCCAGCAGCGACTGGGGGGGTGCCGAGCAGTACTTC; CDR3aa: CASSDWGGAEQYF
d_gene: TRBD2; abundance: -; j_gene: TRBJ2-1; v_gene: TRBV5-1; CDR3nt: TGCGCCAGCAGCTCTTTAGCGGGAGGGCCAAATGAGCAGTTCTTC; CDR3aa: CASSSLAGGPNEQFF
d_gene: TRBD1; abundance: -; j_gene: TRBJ2-7; v_gene: TRBV6-5; CDR3nt: TGTGCCAGCAGTAGAACCGGGACAGATACCTACGAGCAGTACTTC; CDR3aa: CASSRTGTDTYEQYF
d_gene: TRBD1; abundance: -; j_gene: TRBJ1-4; v_gene: TRBV19; CDR3nt: TGTGCCAGTAGTCCCGACGGGACAGGGGACGAAAAACTGTTTTTT; CDR3aa: CASSPDGTGDEKLFF
d_gene: -; abundance: -; j_gene: TRBJ2-1; v_gene: TRBV18; CDR3nt: TGTGCCAGCTCACACAGGACTACCAAGGCCGTTACTGGTTCCTTCAATGAGCAGTTCTTC; CDR3aa: CASSHRTTKAVTGSFNEQFF
d_gene: TRBD1; abundance: -; j_gene: TRBJ2-1; v_gene: TRBV11-2; CDR3nt: TGTGCCAGCAGCTTTGACAGGGGAGGCAATGAGCAGTTCTTC; CDR3aa: CASSFDRGGNEQFF
d_gene: -; abundance: -; j_gene: TRBJ2-3; v_gene: TRBV7-2; CDR3nt: TGTGCCACCACTAGCACAGATACGCAGTATTTT; CDR3aa: CATTSTDTQYF
d_gene: TRBD1; abundance: -; j_gene: TRBJ2-1; v_gene: TRBV11-2; CDR3nt: TGTGCCAGCAGCTTAGTTCAGGGGGCCTGGGATGAGCAGTTCTTC; CDR3aa: CASSLVQGAWDEQFF
d_gene: -; abundance: -; j_gene: TRBJ2-1; v_gene: TRBV24-1; CDR3nt: TGTGCCACCAGTGACGGTACGGTGGATGAGCAGTTCTTC; CDR3aa: CATSDGTVDEQFF
d_gene: TRBD1; abundance: -; j_gene: TRBJ1-1; v_gene: TRBV18; CDR3nt: TGTGCCAGCTCACCATCGCCGGGACAGGGTCTCCCGAACACTGAAGCTTTCTTT; CDR3aa: CASSPSPGQGLPNTEAFF
d_gene: TRBD2; abundance: -; j_gene: TRBJ2-7; v_gene: TRBV11-2; CDR3nt: TGTGCCAGCAGCCTTAGGACGGGGGGAGACGAGCAGTACTTC; CDR3aa: CASSLRTGGDEQYF
d_gene: TRBD1; abundance: -; j_gene: TRBJ1-2; v_gene: TRBV19; CDR3nt: TGTGCCAGTAGTGCGCAGGGGGCGCGTGGCTACACCTTC; CDR3aa: CASSAQGARGYTF
d_gene: -; abundance: -; j_gene: TRBJ1-1; v_gene: TRBV28; CDR3nt: TGTGCCAGCAGTTCCTTTGCAGGGCAAGCTTTCTTT; CDR3aa: CASSSFAGQAFF
d_gene: -; abundance: -; j_gene: TRBJ2-6; v_gene: TRBV6-1; CDR3nt: TGTGCCAGCAGTGAAAGGGGTGGGGCCAACGTCCTGACTTTC; CDR3aa: CASSERGGANVLTF
d_gene: TRBD1; abundance: -; j_gene: TRBJ2-6; v_gene: TRBV6-2/TRBV6-3; CDR3nt: TGTGCCAGCAGTTACTCGGGACAGGGAAGCTCTGGGGCCAACGTCCTGACTTTC; CDR3aa: CASSYSGQGSSGANVLTF
d_gene: -; abundance: -; j_gene: TRBJ1-2; v_gene: TRBV10-3; CDR3nt: TGTGCCATCAGTGAGTTCCAGGGTGGCCCCTATGGCTACACCTTC; CDR3aa: CAISEFQGGPYGYTF